Listed here are 18 T cell receptor beta chains from one sample, sequenced in a study of T cell repertoires in cytomegalovirus infection (dated by TCRdb to the late 2010s). Reads for this sample came from an Illumina HiSeq 1500. TCRdb reran the public reads through fastp at Q25 and MiXCR, keeping productive beta chains. Merged by CDR3 protein, the rows form single entries marked with the most common genes and DNA. The table for this sample lists around 540,000 distinct CDR3 sequences; 30% to 40% of them were counted only once. Roughly 16% of the sample is taken by the ten largest. No cognate antigen is known for these TCRs. The treatment or condition label for this specimen denotes: in vitro stimulation with specific CMV peptide epitopes to enrich CMV-specific T cells. The specimen comprised cultured PBMCs, sampled from culture after CMV antigen stimulation. All receptors derive from a human donor in good health (CMV status not recorded). Some clones in this sample may be carry-over from other donors' samples.

The J gene is TRBJ2-1, the V gene TRBV12-3 or TRBV12-4, with 11 bases lining up with TRBD2. V was pared by 1 base and J by 2 bases, with 4 bases of the junction left unmatched. The CDR3 extends over 17 amino acids. The CDR3 reads CASSLVSSGRAYNEQFF. CDR3 coding DNA: TGTGCCAGCAGTTTAGTAAGTAGCGGGAGGGCCTACAATGAGCAGTTCTTC.

There are a few counts of this clonotype. This rearrangement joins TRBV19 to TRBJ1-2; tentative D call: TRBD1 (5 bases). This CDR3 region has 16 residues. The V end was cut by 2 bases, the J end by 5 bases, with 18 bases between. In germline, CDR1 is LNHDA, CDR2 SQIVND (reference sequence). CDR3 DNA: TGTGCCAGTAGTATAACGCAGCCCGCGGGGCCGTATGGCTACACCTTC. Amino acid sequence: CASSITQPAGPYGYTF.

The chain employs TRBV12-3 or TRBV12-4 and TRBJ2-6; no reliable D call. This CDR3 is built from 15 residues. V lost 5 bases to trimming and J lost 1 base, with 9 bases between them. This CDR3 is CASSPARSGANVLTF. Written as DNA, the CDR3 is TGTGCCAGCAGTCCCGCCCGATCTGGGGCCAACGTCCTGACTTTC.

The chain combines TRBV27 with TRBJ1-5, with 7 bases lining up with TRBD1. With V trimmed by 6 bases and J by 7 bases, 21 bases remained unmatched. The CDR3 contains 18 residues. Germline-derived CDR1 and CDR2 are MNHEY and SMNVEV (reference sequence). In nucleotides, the CDR3 is TGTGCCAGCAGGAAGGGGACTGCAGGGGGGGGCCTAGTCCAGCCCCAGCATTTT. This encodes CASRKGTAGGGLVQPQHF.

The chain combines TRBV7-6 with TRBJ1-6; tentative D call: TRBD1 (5 bases). V lost 0 bases and J 6 bases, leaving 9 bases between the germline ends. This CDR3 has 15 amino acids. Germline V lookup: CDR1 SGHVS, CDR2 FNYEAQ. CDR3: CASSLARDGNSPLHF. The DNA for the CDR3 is TGTGCCAGCAGCTTAGCGCGGGACGGTAATTCACCCCTCCACTTT. Full variable domain (missing parts from reference TRBV7-6 and TRBJ1-6): GAGVSQSPRYKVTKRGQDVALRCDPISGHVSLYWYRQALGQGPEFLTYFNYEAQQDKSGLPNDRFSAERPEGSISTLTIQRTEQRDSAMYRCASSLARDGNSPLHFGNGTRLTVT.

A few counts support this clonotype. V and J are TRBV28 and TRBJ1-1, with 10 nucleotides matching TRBD1. Germline V gene data show CDR1 as MDHEN and CDR2 as SYDVKM. The junction had 7 bases not matched to a gene; V was cut back by 4 bases and J by 5 bases. This CDR3 contains 15 residues. CDR3 protein: CASSSWDRGGTEAFF. The CDR3 DNA is TGTGCCAGCAGTTCTTGGGACAGGGGAGGAACTGAAGCTTTCTTT.

This chain joins TRBV29-1 and TRBJ2-5, with 8 nucleotides matching TRBD2. The CDR3 has 15 residues. Trimming took 7 bases from V and 4 from J; bases not matched to a gene: 14. The germline CDR1 and CDR2 sequences are SQVTM and ANQGSEA. For the CDR3, the DNA is TGCAGCGGGTTAGCCGGAGCGGGAGTCGGAGAGACCCAGTACTTC. Translating gives CSGLAGAGVGETQYF.

This clonotype has ten or more counts. This chain joins TRBV6-1 and TRBJ2-1, with TRBD2 matching 13 bases. The length of the CDR3 is 18 residues. Germline V gives CDR1 MNHNS, CDR2 SASEGT. The V and J ends lost 5 bases and 3 bases, in that order; junction bases with no gene match: 10. The CDR3 loop reads CASSPFRTSGRGYNEQFF. Written as DNA, the CDR3 is TGTGCCAGCAGTCCCTTCAGGACTAGCGGGAGAGGCTACAATGAGCAGTTCTTC.

CDR3 sequence: CSARRGTPGEQYF. In nucleotides, the CDR3 is TGCAGTGCTAGGAGGGGGACTCCGGGGGAGCAGTACTTC. This chain joins TRBV20-1 and TRBJ2-7; D assignment may be TRBD1 or TRBD2 (6 bases each). V lost 3 bases and J 7 bases, leaving 16 bases between the germline ends. This CDR3 comprises 13 residues. Germline assignment: CDR1 DFQATT and CDR2 SNEGSKA (reference sequence).

The V call is TRBV6-6, the J call TRBJ2-7, with D uncertain. The CDR3 runs 14 residues. The V and J ends lost 0 bases and 0 bases respectively, with 6 bases between them. Germline assignment: CDR1 MNHNY and CDR2 SVGAGI (reference sequence). The CDR3 coding sequence is TGTGCCAGCAGTTACTCGCCAAGCTCCTACGAGCAGTACGTC. It codes for CASSYSPSSYEQYV.

The rearrangement links TRBV2 to TRBJ1-5; D gene ambiguous. Germline V CDR1 and CDR2: SNHLY, FYNNEI. Trimming pared 6 bases from V and 4 bases from J, leaving 10 bases between. There are 13 residues in the CDR3. The CDR3 coding sequence is TGTGCCAGCAGCTACTTCGAAAATCAGCCCCAGCATTTT. Protein sequence: CASSYFENQPQHF. The complete variable domain, with remaining parts taken from reference TRBV2 and TRBJ1-5, reads EPEVTQTPSHQVTQMGQEVILRCVPISNHLYFYWYRQILGQKVEFLVSFYNNEISEKSEIFDDQFSVERPDGSNFTLKIRSTKLEDSAMYFCASSYFENQPQHFGDGTRLSIL.

This clonotype has just one count. The rearrangement joins TRBV7-6 to TRBJ2-2, with D unresolved. The CDR3 extends over 14 amino acids. From germline, CDR1 is SGHVS and CDR2 FNYEAQ. Trimming left V 1 base short and J 5 bases short, with 8 bases between. DNA for the CDR3: TGTGCCAGCAGCTTAGAGCCGAGAACCGGGGAGCTGTTTTTT. Amino acids: CASSLEPRTGELFF.

V usage is TRBV7-8 and J usage is TRBJ2-5, with D tentatively TRBD2 (6 bases). From germline, CDR1 is SGHVS and CDR2 FQNEAQ. V was pared by 0 bases and J by 5 bases, with 16 bases between. The length of the CDR3 is 16 residues. The CDR3 loop is CASSLARVLSGETQYF. CDR3 bases: TGTGCCAGCAGCTTAGCGCGGGTCCTCAGCGGGGAGACCCAGTACTTC.

This sequence joins TRBV12-3 or TRBV12-4 and TRBJ2-3; 10 nucleotides line up with TRBD2. V was pared by 5 bases and J by 0 bases, with 8 bases of the junction left unmatched. The CDR3 extends over 17 amino acids. The CDR3 spells CASSARGGLASTDTQYF. DNA for the CDR3: TGTGCCAGCAGTGCCCGGGGGGGACTAGCGAGCACAGATACGCAGTATTTT.

This clonotype was seen only a few times. The V and J genes are TRBV19 and TRBJ1-5; D might be TRBD1 (6 bases). CDR3 size: 14 residues. CDR1 is LNHDA, CDR2 SQIVND, per germline (reference sequence). V lost 3 bases and J 5 bases, leaving 11 bases between the germline ends. The CDR3 sequence: CASSIMGADQPQHF. CDR3 coding DNA: TGTGCCAGTAGTATTATGGGGGCTGATCAGCCCCAGCATTTT.

The chain recombines TRBV27 with TRBJ2-1; 8 bases map to TRBD2. The CDR3 runs to 15 residues. Per the germline V gene, CDR1 is MNHEY and CDR2 is SMNVEV (reference sequence). J gave up 9 bases and V 3 bases, and 10 bases lay outside the gene matches. CDR3 bases: TGTGCCAGCAGTTTGCTCGGGAGGGGGGGGGGTGAGCAGTTCTTC. Its translation: CASSLLGRGGGEQFF.

The chain links TRBV7-6 to TRBJ1-5; D is undetermined. V was shortened by 5 bases and J by 5 bases, with 13 bases between the two germline ends. The CDR3 consists of 14 residues. Per germline, CDR1 SGHVS and CDR2 FNYEAQ. CDR3 coding DNA: TGTGCCAGCAGCCACGGCCCTGAGGATCAGCCCCAGCATTTT. Translated, it gives CASSHGPEDQPQHF.

The table lists this clonotype with a few counts. The chain has TRBV27 and TRBJ1-1, with D maybe TRBD1 (6 bases). Between the trimmed V and J ends, which lost 4 bases and 5 bases, there was a span of 17 bases. Germline CDR1 and CDR2: MNHEY and SMNVEV (reference sequence). The CDR3 runs 15 residues. CDR3 bases: TGTGCCAGCAGTTCATCCAGGGGATTGGAGACTGAAGCTTTCTTT. Its protein product is CASSSSRGLETEAFF.